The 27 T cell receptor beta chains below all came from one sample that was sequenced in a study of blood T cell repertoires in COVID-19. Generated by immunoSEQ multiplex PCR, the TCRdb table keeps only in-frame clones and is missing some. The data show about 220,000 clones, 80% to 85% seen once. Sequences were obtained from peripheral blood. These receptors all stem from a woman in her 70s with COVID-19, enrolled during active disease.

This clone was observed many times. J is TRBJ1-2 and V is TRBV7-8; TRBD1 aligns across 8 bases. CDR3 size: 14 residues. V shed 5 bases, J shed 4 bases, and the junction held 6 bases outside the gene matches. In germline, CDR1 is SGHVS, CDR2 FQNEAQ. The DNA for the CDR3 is TGTGCCAGCAGCCCACTTACAGGGGGCTATGGCTACACCTTC. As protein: CASSPLTGGYGYTF. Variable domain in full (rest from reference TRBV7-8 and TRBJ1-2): GAGVSQSPRYKVAKRGQDVALRCDPISGHVSLFWYQQALGQGPEFLTYFQNEAQLDKSGLPSDRFFAERPEGSVSTLKIQRTQQEDSAVYLCASSPLTGGYGYTFGSGTRLTVV.

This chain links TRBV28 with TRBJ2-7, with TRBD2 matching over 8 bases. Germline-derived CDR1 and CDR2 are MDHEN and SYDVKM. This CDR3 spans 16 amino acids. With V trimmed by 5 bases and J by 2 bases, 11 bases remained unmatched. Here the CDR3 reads CASSTPGGSMPYEQYF. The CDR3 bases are TGTGCCAGCAGTACCCCGGGAGGGAGTATGCCCTACGAGCAGTACTTC.

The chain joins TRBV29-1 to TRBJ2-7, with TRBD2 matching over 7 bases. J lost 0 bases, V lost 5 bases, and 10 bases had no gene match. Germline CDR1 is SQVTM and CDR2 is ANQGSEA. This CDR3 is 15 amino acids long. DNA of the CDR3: TGCAGCGTTAGAGCGGGACCAAAAAGCTCCTACGAGCAGTACTTC. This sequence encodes CSVRAGPKSSYEQYF.

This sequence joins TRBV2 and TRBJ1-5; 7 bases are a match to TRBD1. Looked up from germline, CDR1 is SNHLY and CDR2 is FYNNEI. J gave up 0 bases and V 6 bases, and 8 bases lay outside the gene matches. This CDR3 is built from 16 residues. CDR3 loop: CASRPRTGFSNQPQHF. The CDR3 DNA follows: TGTGCCAGCAGACCAAGGACAGGATTTAGCAATCAGCCCCAGCATTTT. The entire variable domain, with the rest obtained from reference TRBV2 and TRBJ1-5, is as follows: EPEVTQTPSHQVTQMGQEVILRCVPISNHLYFYWYRQILGQKVEFLVSFYNNEISEKSEIFDDQFSVERPDGSNFTLKIRSTKLEDSAMYFCASRPRTGFSNQPQHFGDGTRLSIL.

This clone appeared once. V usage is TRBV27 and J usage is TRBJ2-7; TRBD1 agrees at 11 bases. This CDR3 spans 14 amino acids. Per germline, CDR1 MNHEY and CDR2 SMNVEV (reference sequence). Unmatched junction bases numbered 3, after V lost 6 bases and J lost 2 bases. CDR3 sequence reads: CASRWGQGAYEQYF. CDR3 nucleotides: TGTGCCAGCAGGTGGGGACAGGGGGCCTACGAGCAGTACTTC.

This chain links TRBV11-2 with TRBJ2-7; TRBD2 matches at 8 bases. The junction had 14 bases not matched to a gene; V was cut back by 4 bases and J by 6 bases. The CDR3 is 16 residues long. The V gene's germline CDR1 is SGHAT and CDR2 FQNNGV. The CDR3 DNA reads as TGTGCCAGCAGCTCCCGGGGGGGCCCACAGACCGGCGAGCAGTACTTC. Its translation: CASSSRGGPQTGEQYF.

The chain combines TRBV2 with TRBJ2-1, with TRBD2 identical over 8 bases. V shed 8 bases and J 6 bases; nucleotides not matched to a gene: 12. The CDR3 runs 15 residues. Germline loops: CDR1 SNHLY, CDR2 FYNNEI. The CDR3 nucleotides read TGTGCCAGCTCGGGGGGGCCAGGGAAAGGCAATGAGCAGTTCTTC. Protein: CASSGGPGKGNEQFF.

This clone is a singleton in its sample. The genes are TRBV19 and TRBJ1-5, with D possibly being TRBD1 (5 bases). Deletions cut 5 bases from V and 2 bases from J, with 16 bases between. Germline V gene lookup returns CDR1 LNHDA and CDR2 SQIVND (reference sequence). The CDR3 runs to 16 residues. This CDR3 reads CASSAQGGSRNQPQHF. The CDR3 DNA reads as TGTGCCAGTAGTGCCCAGGGTGGGTCGCGCAATCAGCCCCAGCATTTT.

For the CDR3, the DNA is TGTGCCAGCAGTCCCACAGGGGTTCACAATGAGCAGTTCTTC. Translated, it gives CASSPTGVHNEQFF. The chain couples TRBV2 to TRBJ2-1; 7 bases map to TRBD1. V shed 5 bases, J shed 5 bases, and the junction held 6 bases outside the gene matches. CDR1 SNHLY and CDR2 FYNNEI come from the germline V gene. This CDR3 spans 14 amino acids.

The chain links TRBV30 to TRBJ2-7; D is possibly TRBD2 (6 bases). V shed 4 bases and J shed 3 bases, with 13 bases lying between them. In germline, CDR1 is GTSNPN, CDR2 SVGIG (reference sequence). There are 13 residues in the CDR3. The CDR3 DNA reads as TGTGCCTGGATGGGACTGGCCCTCTACGAGCAGTACTTC. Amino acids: CAWMGLALYEQYF. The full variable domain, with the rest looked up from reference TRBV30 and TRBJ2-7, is SQTIHQWPATLVQPVGSPLSLECTVEGTSNPNLYWYRQAAGRGLQLLFYSVGIGQISSEVPQNLSASRPQDRQFILSSKKLLLSDSGFYLCAWMGLALYEQYFGPGTRLTVT.

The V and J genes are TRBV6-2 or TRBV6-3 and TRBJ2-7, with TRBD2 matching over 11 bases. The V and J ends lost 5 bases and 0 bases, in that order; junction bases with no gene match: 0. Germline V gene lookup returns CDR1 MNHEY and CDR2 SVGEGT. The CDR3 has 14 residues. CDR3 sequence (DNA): TGTGCCAGCAGTCTAGCGGGAGGCTCCTACGAGCAGTACTTC. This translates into CASSLAGGSYEQYF.

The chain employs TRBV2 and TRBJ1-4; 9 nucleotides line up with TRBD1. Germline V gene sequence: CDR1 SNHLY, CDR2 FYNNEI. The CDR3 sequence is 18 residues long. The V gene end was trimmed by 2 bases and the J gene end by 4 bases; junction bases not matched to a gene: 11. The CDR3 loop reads CASSETGGIARGNEKLFF. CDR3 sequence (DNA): TGTGCCAGCAGTGAAACAGGGGGCATCGCCAGGGGTAATGAAAAACTGTTTTTT. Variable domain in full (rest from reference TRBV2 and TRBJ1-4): EPEVTQTPSHQVTQMGQEVILRCVPISNHLYFYWYRQILGQKVEFLVSFYNNEISEKSEIFDDQFSVERPDGSNFTLKIRSTKLEDSAMYFCASSETGGIARGNEKLFFGSGTQLSVL.

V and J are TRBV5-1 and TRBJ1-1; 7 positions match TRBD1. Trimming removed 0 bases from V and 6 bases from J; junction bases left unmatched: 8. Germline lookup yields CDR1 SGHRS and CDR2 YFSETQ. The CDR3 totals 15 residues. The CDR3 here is CASSLEYTGDAEAFF. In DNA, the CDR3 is TGCGCCAGCAGCTTGGAATACACAGGGGATGCTGAAGCTTTCTTT.

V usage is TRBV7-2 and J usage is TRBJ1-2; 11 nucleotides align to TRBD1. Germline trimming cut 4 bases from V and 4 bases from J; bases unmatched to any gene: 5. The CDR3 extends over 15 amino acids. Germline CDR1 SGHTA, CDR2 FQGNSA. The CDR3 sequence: CASSSPGTGGYGYTF. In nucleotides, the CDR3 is TGTGCCAGCAGCTCCCCCGGGACAGGGGGCTATGGCTACACCTTC.

CDR3 region: CASSKEITRNTEAFF. In nucleotides, the CDR3 is TGTGCCAGCAGCAAAGAAATAACCAGGAACACTGAAGCTTTCTTT. This rearrangement joins TRBV5-4 to TRBJ1-1; unclear D gene. Germline V gene lookup returns CDR1 SGHNT and CDR2 YYREEE (reference sequence). The CDR3 loop spans 15 amino acids. The germline V and J ends were trimmed by 4 bases and 1 base, with 14 bases remaining between them.

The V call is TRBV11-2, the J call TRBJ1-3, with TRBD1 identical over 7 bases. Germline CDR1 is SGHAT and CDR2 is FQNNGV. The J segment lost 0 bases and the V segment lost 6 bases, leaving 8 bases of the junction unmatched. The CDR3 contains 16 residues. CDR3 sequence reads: CASREPGQTSGNTIYF. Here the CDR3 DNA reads TGTGCCAGCAGAGAACCGGGACAGACCTCTGGAAACACCATATATTTT.

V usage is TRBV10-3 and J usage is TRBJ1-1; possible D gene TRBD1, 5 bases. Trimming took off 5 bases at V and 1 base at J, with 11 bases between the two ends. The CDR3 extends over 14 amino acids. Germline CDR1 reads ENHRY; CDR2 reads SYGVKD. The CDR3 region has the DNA TGTGCCATCAGTCAATACGACAGGAACACTGAAGCTTTCTTT. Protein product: CAISQYDRNTEAFF.

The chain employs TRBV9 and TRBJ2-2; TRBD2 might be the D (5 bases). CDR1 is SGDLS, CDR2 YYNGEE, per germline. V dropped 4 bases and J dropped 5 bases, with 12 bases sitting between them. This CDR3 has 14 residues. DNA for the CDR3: TGTGCCAGCAGCTACGGACTCTCAACCGGGGAGCTGTTTTTT. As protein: CASSYGLSTGELFF. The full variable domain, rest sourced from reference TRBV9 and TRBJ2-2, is DSGVTQTPKHLITATGQRVTLRCSPRSGDLSVYWYQQSLDQGLQFLIQYYNGEERAKGNILERFSAQQFPDLHSELNLSSLELGDSALYFCASSYGLSTGELFFGEGSRLTVL.

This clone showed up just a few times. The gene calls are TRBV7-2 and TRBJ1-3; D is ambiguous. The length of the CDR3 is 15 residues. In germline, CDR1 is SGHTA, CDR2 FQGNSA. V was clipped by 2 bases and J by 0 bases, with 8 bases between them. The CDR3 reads CASSLRHNSGNTIYF. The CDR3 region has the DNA TGTGCCAGCAGCTTACGACACAACTCTGGAAACACCATATATTTT. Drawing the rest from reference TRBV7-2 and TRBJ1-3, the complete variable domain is GAGVSQSPSNKVTEKGKDVELRCDPISGHTALYWYRQSLGQGLEFLIYFQGNSAPDKSGLPSDRFSAERTGGSVSTLTIQRTQQEDSAVYLCASSLRHNSGNTIYFGEGSWLTVV.

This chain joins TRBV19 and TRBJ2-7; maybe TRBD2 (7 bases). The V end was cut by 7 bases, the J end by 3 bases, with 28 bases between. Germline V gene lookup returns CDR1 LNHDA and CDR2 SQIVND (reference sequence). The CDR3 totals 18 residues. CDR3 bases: TGTGCCAGTATTGGGGGGCGGGAGTACCTTACGGCCGACTACGAGCAGTACTTC. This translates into CASIGGREYLTADYEQYF.

CDR3 nucleotide sequence: TGTGCCAGCAGCAATCGACAGGGAGGTAGCAATGAGCAGTTCTTC. It specifies CASSNRQGGSNEQFF. V gene TRBV7-8 combines with J gene TRBJ2-1; D perhaps matches TRBD1 (7 bases). V dropped 5 bases and J dropped 6 bases, with 17 bases sitting between them. Germline V gene lookup returns CDR1 SGHVS and CDR2 FQNEAQ. CDR3 length: 15 amino acids.

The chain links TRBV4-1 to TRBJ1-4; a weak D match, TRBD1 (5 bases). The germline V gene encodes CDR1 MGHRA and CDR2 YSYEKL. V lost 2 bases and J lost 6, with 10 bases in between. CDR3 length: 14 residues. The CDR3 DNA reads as TGCGCCAGCAGCCAATCGGCAGGGCATGAAAAACTGTTTTTT. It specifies CASSQSAGHEKLFF.

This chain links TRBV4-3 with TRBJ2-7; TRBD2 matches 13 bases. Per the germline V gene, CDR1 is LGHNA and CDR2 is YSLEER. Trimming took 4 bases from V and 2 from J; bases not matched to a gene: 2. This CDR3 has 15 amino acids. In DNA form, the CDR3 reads TGCGCCAGCAGCCGAGGACTAGCGGGAGCCTACGAGCAGTACTTC. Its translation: CASSRGLAGAYEQYF.

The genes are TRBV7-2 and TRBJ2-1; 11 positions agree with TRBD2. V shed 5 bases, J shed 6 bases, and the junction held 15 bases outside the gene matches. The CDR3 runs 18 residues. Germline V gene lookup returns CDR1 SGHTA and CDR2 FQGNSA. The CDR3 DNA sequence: TGTGCCAGCAGCCCCCGGGGGGTAGCGGGAGGGCCAAGCAATGAGCAGTTCTTC. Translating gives CASSPRGVAGGPSNEQFF.

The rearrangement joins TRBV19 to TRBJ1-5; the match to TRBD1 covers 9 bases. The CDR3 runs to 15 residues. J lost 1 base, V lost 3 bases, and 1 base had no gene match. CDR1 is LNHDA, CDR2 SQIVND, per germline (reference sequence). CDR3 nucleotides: TGTGCCAGTAGTATTGGACAGGGGAGCAATCAGCCCCAGCATTTT. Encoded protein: CASSIGQGSNQPQHF.

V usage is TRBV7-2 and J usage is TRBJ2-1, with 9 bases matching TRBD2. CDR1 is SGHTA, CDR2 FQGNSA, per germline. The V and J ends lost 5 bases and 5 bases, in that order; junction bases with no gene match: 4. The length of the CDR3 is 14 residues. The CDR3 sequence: CASSAGGSNNEQFF. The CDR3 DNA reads TGTGCCAGCAGCGCGGGGGGGAGCAACAATGAGCAGTTCTTC.

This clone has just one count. The CDR3 sequence is CAISDTTGDYGYTF. DNA of the CDR3: TGTGCCATCAGTGACACGACAGGGGACTATGGCTACACCTTC. The chain recombines TRBV10-3 with TRBJ1-2; 8 bases match TRBD1. Germline CDR1 ENHRY, CDR2 SYGVKD. Trimming at V came to 3 bases and at J to 3 bases, leaving 3 bases not matched to a gene. The CDR3 contains 14 residues.